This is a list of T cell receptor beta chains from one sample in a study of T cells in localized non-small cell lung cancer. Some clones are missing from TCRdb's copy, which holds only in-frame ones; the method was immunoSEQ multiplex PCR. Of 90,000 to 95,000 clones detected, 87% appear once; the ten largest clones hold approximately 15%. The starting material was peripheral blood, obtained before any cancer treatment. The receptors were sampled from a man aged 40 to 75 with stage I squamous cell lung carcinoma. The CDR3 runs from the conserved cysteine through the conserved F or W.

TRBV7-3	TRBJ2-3	CASSLKKGGPALPDTQYF
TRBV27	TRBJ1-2	CASSLVGDRETYGYTF
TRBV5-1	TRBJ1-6	CASSSGQGGAPLHF
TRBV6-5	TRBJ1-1	CASRHAQGAEAFF
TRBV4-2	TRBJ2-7	CASSQVTSLGSYEQYF
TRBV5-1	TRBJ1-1	CASLGGRAGNTEAFF
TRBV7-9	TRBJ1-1	CASSLSMNTEAFF
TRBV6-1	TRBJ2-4	CASSESVRAANIQYF
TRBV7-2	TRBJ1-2	CASREDRGMEGYTF
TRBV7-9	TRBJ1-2	CASSTPGTGGRYGYTF
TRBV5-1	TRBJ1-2	CASSLAGTGGAYGYTF
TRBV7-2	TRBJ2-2	CASSLVVIGELFF
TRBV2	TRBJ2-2	CASRGTDRSTGELFF
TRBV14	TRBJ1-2	CASSQGTGYGYTF
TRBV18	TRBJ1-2	CASSPVVGQGKSYGYTF
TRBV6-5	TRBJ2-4	CASRTTVLAKNIQYF
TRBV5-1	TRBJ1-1	CASSALTGANTEAFF
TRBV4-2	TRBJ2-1	CASSQDRDRGRYEQFF
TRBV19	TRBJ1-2	CARNGDRGLHNYGYTF
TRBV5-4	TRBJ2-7	CASSLNQGPSYEQYF
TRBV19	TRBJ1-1	CASSIPGQGNTEAFF
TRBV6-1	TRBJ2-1	CASRGGRSYNEQFF
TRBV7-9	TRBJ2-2	CASSLMTANTGELFF
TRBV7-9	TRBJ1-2	CASSLAGERVGRAYGYTF
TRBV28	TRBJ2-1	CALGSSYNEQFF
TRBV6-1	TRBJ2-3	CASSEGPGTDTQYF
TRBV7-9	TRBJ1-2	CASSSGGPSYGYTF
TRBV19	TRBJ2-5	CASSMPPGEAQYF
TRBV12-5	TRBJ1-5	CASGLVQGTPYQPQHF
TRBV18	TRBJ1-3	CASSPPRSSGNTIYF
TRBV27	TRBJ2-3	CASSRTGLSTDTQYF
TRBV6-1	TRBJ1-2	CASSERFRNLGGYTF
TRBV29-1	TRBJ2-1	CSVEGGTGRSYNEQFF
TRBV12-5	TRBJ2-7	CASGLVLVTGRNYEQYF
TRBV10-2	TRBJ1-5	CASTLNSNQPQHF
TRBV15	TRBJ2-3	CATSRDKIGDTQYF
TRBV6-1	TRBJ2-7	CASGLEQGPYEQYF
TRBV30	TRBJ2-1	CAWSVNLINEQFF
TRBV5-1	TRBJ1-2	CASSLYGGGGNYGYTF
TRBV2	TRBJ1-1	CASSVSLNTEAFF
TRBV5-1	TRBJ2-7	CASSPWSILAYEQYF
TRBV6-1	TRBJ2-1	CAHAWDPSYNEQFF
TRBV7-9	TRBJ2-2	CASSQTSFWLTGELFF
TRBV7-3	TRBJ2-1	CASSLPGAYNEQFF
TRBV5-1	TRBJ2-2	CASSLGRTGNTGELFF
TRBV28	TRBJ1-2	CASRDRSVGDYGYTF
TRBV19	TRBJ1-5	CASMVVGDRGLSQPQHF
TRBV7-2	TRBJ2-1	CASSLEVGKTQFF
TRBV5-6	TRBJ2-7	CASSLQGTDLGYEQYF
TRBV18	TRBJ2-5	CASSSRRGTETQYF
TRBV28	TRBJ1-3	CASSSQATFGNTIYF
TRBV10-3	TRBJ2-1	CAITTRGNEQFF
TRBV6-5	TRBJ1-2	CASSYYGAGGGYTF
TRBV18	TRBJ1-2	CASSPRGNFNYGYTF
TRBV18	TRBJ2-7	CASSQTLAYEQYF
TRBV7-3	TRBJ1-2	CASSLGQGDGYTF
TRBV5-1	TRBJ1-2	CASSLSLGASYGYTF
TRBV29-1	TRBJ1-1	CSAGTGDNRGSFF
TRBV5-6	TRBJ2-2	CASSLGWTRMAGELFF
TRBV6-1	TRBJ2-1	CASSEETGGYNEQFF